These T cell receptor beta chains were read from a single sample in a study of cytomegalovirus exposure and HLA in healthy donors. Using immunoSEQ multiplex PCR, the repertoire was profiled, and TCRdb retains in-frame clones only, with some absent. Found here are 130,000 to 150,000 clones, 75% to 80% of them singletons; the top ten hold about 2.4%. The sequenced sample consisted of PBMCs. All receptors come from a young woman in good health and CMV-seropositive. Both conserved end residues are part of each CDR3. D genes are given only for firm matches. Clone sizes are given selectively: once, few, many, or a class where the clone is expanded.

size	J	D	V	CDR3	DNA
-	TRBJ2-3	-	TRBV2	CASSEQQGSTQYF	TGTGCCAGCAGTGAGCAACAGGGATCTACGCAGTATTTT
-	TRBJ2-1	-	TRBV14	CASSQFKLHNEQFF	TGTGCCAGCAGCCAATTTAAGCTACACAATGAGCAGTTCTTC
-	TRBJ2-2	-	TRBV5-4	CASSHLGVNTGELFF	TGTGCCAGCAGCCACCTCGGGGTGAACACCGGGGAGCTGTTTTTT
few	TRBJ1-1	TRBD1	TRBV15	CATSSPTGIYTEAFF	TGTGCCACCAGCTCCCCGACAGGGATTTACACTGAAGCTTTCTTT
-	TRBJ2-7	-	TRBV27	CASSRTGVAPYF	TGTGCCAGCAGCCGGACGGGGGTAGCGCCGTACTTC
-	TRBJ1-1	-	TRBV2	CASSDILAGYTEAFF	TGTGCCAGCAGTGATATTTTAGCAGGGTACACTGAAGCTTTCTTT
-	TRBJ1-5	-	TRBV10-3	CAISDRVGNQPQHF	TGTGCCATCAGTGACAGGGTGGGCAATCAGCCCCAGCATTTT
-	TRBJ2-4	TRBD1	TRBV10-2	CASSEGTGGVGTKNIQYF	TGCGCCAGCAGTGAGGGGACAGGGGGCGTCGGGACCAAAAACATTCAGTACTTC
-	TRBJ2-3	-	TRBV19	CASSILVSSSSTDTQYF	TGTGCCAGTAGTATCCTGGTTAGCTCGTCCTCCACAGATACGCAGTATTTT
-	TRBJ1-1	TRBD1	TRBV10-3	CAIRRTGEGTEAFF	TGTGCCATCAGGAGGACAGGGGAAGGGACTGAAGCTTTCTTT
-	TRBJ1-2	-	TRBV2	CASSLQGVGYTF	TGTGCCAGCAGCCTACAGGGTGTAGGCTACACCTTC
-	TRBJ1-6	-	TRBV19	CASSPGQNNSPLHF	TGTGCCAGTAGCCCCGGACAGAATAATTCACCCCTCCACTTT
-	TRBJ1-1	TRBD1	TRBV13	CASSSPLRTGWGMNTEAFF	TGTGCCAGCAGCTCCCCGCTAAGGACAGGATGGGGCATGAACACTGAAGCTTTCTTT
-	TRBJ1-5	TRBD1	TRBV28	CASSPNLTGDQPQHF	TGTGCCAGCAGTCCGAACTTAACAGGGGACCAGCCCCAGCATTTT
-	TRBJ1-3	-	TRBV5-1	CASSLAGAAGNTIYF	TGCGCCAGCAGCTTGGCAGGGGCCGCTGGAAACACCATATATTTT
-	TRBJ2-7	-	TRBV7-9	CASSPGQTYEQYF	TGTGCCAGCAGCCCCGGACAGACCTACGAGCAGTACTTC
-	TRBJ2-5	-	TRBV29-1	CSVDSGDETQYF	TGCAGCGTTGACTCAGGGGATGAGACCCAGTACTTC
-	TRBJ2-7	-	TRBV29-1	CSVARQLSEQYF	TGCAGCGTTGCGAGACAGCTAAGCGAGCAGTACTTC
-	TRBJ1-1	-	TRBV29-1	CSAIPQGWVTEAFF	TGCAGCGCCATACCGCAGGGTTGGGTGACTGAAGCTTTCTTT
-	TRBJ1-2	TRBD1	TRBV5-6	CASSLGQGLSFRGYTF	TGTGCCAGCAGCTTGGGACAGGGTTTATCTTTTCGGGGCTACACCTTC
-	TRBJ2-5	-	TRBV25-1	CASSEYQGPLEETQYF	TGTGCCAGCAGTGAATACCAGGGGCCCCTGGAAGAGACCCAGTACTTC
few	TRBJ2-1	TRBD2	TRBV6-4	CASSEAGGTHNEQFF	TGTGCCAGCAGTGAAGCGGGGGGGACTCACAATGAGCAGTTCTTC
-	TRBJ2-7	-	TRBV6-1	CASSEYGASSYEQYF	TGTGCCAGCAGTGAATATGGGGCTAGCTCCTACGAGCAGTACTTC
-	TRBJ2-7	TRBD1	TRBV7-9	CAIETGGLSYEQYF	TGTGCCATCGAAACAGGGGGGCTTTCCTACGAGCAGTACTTC
few	TRBJ1-1	-	TRBV25-1	CASSARGMGTQREAFF	TGTGCCAGCAGTGCCCGTGGCATGGGGACACAGCGTGAAGCTTTCTTT
-	TRBJ1-3	-	TRBV29-1	CSVRGDGGNTIYF	TGCAGCGTACGGGGGGATGGTGGAAACACCATATATTTT
once	TRBJ1-2	-	TRBV4-2	CASSQVGVGGVGYTF	TGTGCCAGCAGCCAAGTGGGGGTTGGGGGCGTCGGCTACACCTTC
-	TRBJ1-2	TRBD1	TRBV19	CASSIPGTANYGYTF	TGTGCCAGTAGTATCCCCGGGACAGCTAACTATGGCTACACCTTC
-	TRBJ2-5	-	TRBV2	CASAGQQETQYF	TGTGCCAGCGCCGGACAGCAAGAGACCCAGTACTTC
-	TRBJ1-3	-	TRBV7-6	CASSPTDGTNTIYF	TGTGCCAGCAGCCCGACAGACGGCACGAACACCATATATTTT
-	TRBJ1-6	-	TRBV6-6	CASSLSRDNSPLHF	TGTGCCAGCAGTTTGTCCCGCGATAATTCACCCCTCCACTTT
-	TRBJ1-1	TRBD1	TRBV19	CASSIGRDRENTEAFF	TGTGCCAGTAGTATAGGGCGGGACAGAGAGAACACTGAAGCTTTCTTT
-	TRBJ2-3	-	TRBV7-6	CASSSGEPQYF	TGTGCCAGCAGCTCGGGGGAGCCGCAGTATTTT
-	TRBJ1-1	-	TRBV6-6	CASRGGPPEAFF	TGTGCCAGCAGAGGGGGACCCCCCGAAGCTTTCTTT
-	TRBJ2-3	-	TRBV7-9	CASSLGLPGTSTDTQYF	TGTGCCAGCAGCTTAGGGTTGCCGGGAACTAGCACAGATACGCAGTATTTT
-	TRBJ1-6	-	TRBV27	CASSPQLAGRKVHF	TGTGCCAGCAGTCCTCAATTAGCGGGACGGAAGGTCCACTTT
-	TRBJ1-6	-	TRBV7-6	CASSLNGGNYNSPLHF	TGTGCCAGCAGCTTGAACGGGGGGAACTATAATTCACCCCTCCACTTT
once	TRBJ2-2	TRBD1	TRBV28	CASREGQVGAGELFF	TGTGCCAGCAGGGAAGGACAGGTGGGCGCCGGGGAGCTGTTTTTT
-	TRBJ1-1	TRBD1	TRBV10-3	CAISESGTGGTEAFF	TGTGCCATCAGTGAGTCCGGGACAGGGGGCACTGAAGCTTTCTTT
-	TRBJ2-1	TRBD2	TRBV7-2	CASSPGTSGGYFYNEQFF	TGTGCCAGCAGCCCGGGGACTAGCGGGGGTTATTTCTACAATGAGCAGTTCTTC
-	TRBJ1-1	-	TRBV6-1	CASSVEVNTEAFF	TGTGCCAGCAGTGTGGAGGTGAACACTGAAGCTTTCTTT
-	TRBJ1-2	-	TRBV6-5	CASSRDGNYGYTF	TGTGCCAGCTCCCGCGACGGGAACTATGGCTACACCTTC
-	TRBJ1-2	-	TRBV28	CASSNPGAPVGYTF	TGTGCCAGCAGTAACCCAGGGGCGCCGGTTGGGTACACCTTC
-	TRBJ2-1	TRBD2	TRBV6-4	CASAASGENNEQFF	TGTGCCAGCGCCGCTAGCGGGGAGAACAATGAGCAGTTCTTC
few	TRBJ1-1	-	TRBV6-5	CASSYSREGNTEAFF	TGTGCCAGCAGTTACTCTAGGGAGGGGAACACTGAAGCTTTCTTT
-	TRBJ2-2	TRBD1	TRBV7-9	CASSPWTGENTGELFF	TGTGCCAGCAGCCCTTGGACAGGAGAGAACACCGGGGAGCTGTTTTTT
-	TRBJ2-7	-	TRBV6-1	CASGEPYEQYF	TGTGCCAGTGGGGAGCCCTACGAGCAGTACTTC
-	TRBJ1-1	-	TRBV6-1	CASSELSPLGGTEAFF	TGTGCCAGCAGTGAACTCTCACCCTTGGGGGGCACTGAAGCTTTCTTT
-	TRBJ2-7	-	TRBV4-2	CASSQVTAPEQYF	TGTGCCAGCAGCCAAGTTACAGCTCCCGAGCAGTACTTC
once	TRBJ2-5	-	TRBV5-1	CASSLLAVIAETQYF	TGCGCCAGCAGCTTGTTGGCCGTAATAGCGGAGACCCAGTACTTC
-	TRBJ2-7	TRBD2	TRBV2	CASSGEGVEQYF	TGTGCCAGCAGTGGGGAGGGCGTCGAGCAGTACTTC
once	TRBJ2-7	TRBD1	TRBV5-1	CASSSTGGYEQYF	TGCGCCAGCAGCTCGACAGGGGGCTACGAGCAGTACTTC
few	TRBJ1-1	-	TRBV7-8	CASSLARGSWSTEAFF	TGTGCCAGCAGCTTAGCGCGGGGGAGTTGGAGCACTGAAGCTTTCTTT